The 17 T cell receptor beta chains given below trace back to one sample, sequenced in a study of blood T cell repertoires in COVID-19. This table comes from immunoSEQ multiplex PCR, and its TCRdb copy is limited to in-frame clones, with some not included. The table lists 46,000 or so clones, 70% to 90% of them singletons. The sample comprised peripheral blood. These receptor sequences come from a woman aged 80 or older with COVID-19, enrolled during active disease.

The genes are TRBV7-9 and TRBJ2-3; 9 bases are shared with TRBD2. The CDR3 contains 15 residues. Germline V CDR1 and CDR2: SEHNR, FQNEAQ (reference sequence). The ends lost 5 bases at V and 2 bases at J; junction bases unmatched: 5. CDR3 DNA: TGTGCCAGCAGCCTCAGCGGGGGGTTCACAGATACGCAGTATTTT. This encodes CASSLSGGFTDTQYF.

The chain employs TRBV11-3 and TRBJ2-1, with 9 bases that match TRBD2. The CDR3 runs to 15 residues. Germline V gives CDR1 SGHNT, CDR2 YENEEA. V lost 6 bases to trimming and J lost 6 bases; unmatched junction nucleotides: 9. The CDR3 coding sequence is TGTGCCAGCAGTCCCCCAGGCGGGAGGGCCAATGAGCAGTTCTTC. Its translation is CASSPPGGRANEQFF.

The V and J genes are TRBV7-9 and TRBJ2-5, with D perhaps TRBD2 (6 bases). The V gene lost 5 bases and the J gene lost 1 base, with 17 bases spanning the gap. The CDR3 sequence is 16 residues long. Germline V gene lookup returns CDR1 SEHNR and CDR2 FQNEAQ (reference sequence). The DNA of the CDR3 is TGTGCCAGCAGCCCCCCAGGGCGGGGCGTCCAAGAGACCCAGTACTTC. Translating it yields CASSPPGRGVQETQYF.

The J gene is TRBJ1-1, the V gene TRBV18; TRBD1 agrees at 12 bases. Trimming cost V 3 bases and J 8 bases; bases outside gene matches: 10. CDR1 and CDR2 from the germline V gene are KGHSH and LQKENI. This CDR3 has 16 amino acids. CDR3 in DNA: TGTGCCAGCTCACCGCTTCGGGGACAGGGGGCGACGGAAGCTTTCTTT. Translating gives CASSPLRGQGATEAFF.

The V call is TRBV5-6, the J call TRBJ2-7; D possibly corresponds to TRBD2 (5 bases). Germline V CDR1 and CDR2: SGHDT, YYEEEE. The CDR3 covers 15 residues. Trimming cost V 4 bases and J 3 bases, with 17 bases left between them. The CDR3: CASSPRGSPIYEQYF. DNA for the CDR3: TGTGCCAGCAGCCCACGGGGTTCACCCATCTACGAGCAGTACTTC.

CDR3 in DNA: TGTGCCACCAGCACCTGGGGCGAACTTTATGGCTACACCTTC. This sequence encodes CATSTWGELYGYTF. This sequence joins TRBV15 and TRBJ1-2; D may be TRBD1 (5 bases). The germline V and J ends were trimmed by 4 bases and 5 bases, with 14 bases remaining between them. Germline V gene data show CDR1 as LNHNV and CDR2 as YYDKDF (reference sequence). This CDR3 has 14 residues. Supplemented by reference TRBV15 and TRBJ1-2, the full variable domain reads DAMVIQNPRYQVTQFGKPVTLSCSQTLNHNVMYWYQQKSSQAPKLLFHYYDKDFNNEADTPDNFQSRRPNTSFCFLDIRSPGLGDTAMYLCATSTWGELYGYTFGSGTRLTVV.

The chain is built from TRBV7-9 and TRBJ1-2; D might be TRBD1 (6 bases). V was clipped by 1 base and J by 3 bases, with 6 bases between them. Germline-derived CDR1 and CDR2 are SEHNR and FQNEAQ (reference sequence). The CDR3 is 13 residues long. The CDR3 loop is CASSLDRDYGYTF. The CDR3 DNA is TGTGCCAGCAGCTTAGACAGGGACTATGGCTACACCTTC.

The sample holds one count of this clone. CDR3 coding DNA: TGTGCCAGCAGTTCCCGGGACAGGGCTGGAAACACCATATATTTT. Protein sequence: CASSSRDRAGNTIYF. The chain combines TRBV28 with TRBJ1-3; TRBD1 matches 9 bases. CDR3 length: 15 amino acids. The germline gives CDR1 MDHEN, CDR2 SYDVKM. Trimming took 4 bases from V and 2 from J; bases not matched to a gene: 3.

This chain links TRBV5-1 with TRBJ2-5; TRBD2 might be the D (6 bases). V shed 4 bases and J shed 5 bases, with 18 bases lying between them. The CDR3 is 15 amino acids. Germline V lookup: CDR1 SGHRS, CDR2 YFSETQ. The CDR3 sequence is CASSPRDWAGETQYF. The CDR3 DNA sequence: TGCGCCAGCAGCCCGCGGGATTGGGCAGGGGAGACCCAGTACTTC.

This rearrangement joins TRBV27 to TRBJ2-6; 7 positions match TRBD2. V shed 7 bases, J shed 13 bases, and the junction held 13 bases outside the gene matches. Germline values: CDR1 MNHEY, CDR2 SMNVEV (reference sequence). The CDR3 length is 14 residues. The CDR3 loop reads CASTLMSGKGVLTF. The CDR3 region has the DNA TGTGCCAGCACCCTGATGAGCGGGAAAGGTGTCCTGACTTTC. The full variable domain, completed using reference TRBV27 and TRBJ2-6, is EAQVTQNPRYLITVTGKKLTVTCSQNMNHEYMSWYRQDPGLGLRQIYYSMNVEVTDKGDVPEGYKVSRKEKRNFPLILESPSPNQTSLYFCASTLMSGKGVLTFGAGSRLTVL.

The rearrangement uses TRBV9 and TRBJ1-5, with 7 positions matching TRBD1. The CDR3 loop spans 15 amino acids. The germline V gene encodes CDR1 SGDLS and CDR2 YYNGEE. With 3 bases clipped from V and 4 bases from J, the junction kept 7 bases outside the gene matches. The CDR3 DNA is TGTGCCAGCAGCGGTACAGGGGCTCCAAATCAGCCCCAGCATTTT. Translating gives CASSGTGAPNQPQHF.

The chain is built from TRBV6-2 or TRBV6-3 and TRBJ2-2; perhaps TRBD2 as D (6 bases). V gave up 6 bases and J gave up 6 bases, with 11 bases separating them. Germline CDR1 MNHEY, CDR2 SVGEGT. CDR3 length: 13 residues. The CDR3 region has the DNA TGTGCCAGCAGCTCTGGGACTGCCGGGGAGCTGTTTTTT. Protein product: CASSSGTAGELFF.

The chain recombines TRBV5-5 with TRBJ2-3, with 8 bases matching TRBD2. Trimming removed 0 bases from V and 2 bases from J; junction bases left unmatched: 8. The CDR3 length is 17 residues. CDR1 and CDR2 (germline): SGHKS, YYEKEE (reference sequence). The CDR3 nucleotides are TGTGCCAGCAGCTTGGCTTTACTAGCGGACCTCACAGATACGCAGTATTTT. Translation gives CASSLALLADLTDTQYF.

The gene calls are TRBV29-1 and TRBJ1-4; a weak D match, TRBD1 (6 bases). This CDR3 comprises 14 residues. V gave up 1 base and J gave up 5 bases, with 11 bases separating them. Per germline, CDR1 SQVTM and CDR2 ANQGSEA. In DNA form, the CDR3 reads TGCAGCGTTGAAGGTCGGGGGGCCAATGAAAAACTGTTTTTT. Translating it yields CSVEGRGANEKLFF. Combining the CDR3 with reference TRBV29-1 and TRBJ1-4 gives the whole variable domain SAVISQKPSRDICQRGTSLTIQCQVDSQVTMMFWYRQQPGQSLTLIATANQGSEATYESGFVIDKFPISRPNLTFSTLTVSNMSPEDSSIYLCSVEGRGANEKLFFGSGTQLSVL.

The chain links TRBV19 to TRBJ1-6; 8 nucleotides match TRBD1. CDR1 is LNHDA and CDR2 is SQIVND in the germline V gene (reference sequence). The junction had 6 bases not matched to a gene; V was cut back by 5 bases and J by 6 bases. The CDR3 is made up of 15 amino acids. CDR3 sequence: CASSPRGRLNSPLHF. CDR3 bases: TGTGCCAGTAGTCCCAGGGGGCGCCTTAATTCACCCCTCCACTTT.

As DNA, the CDR3 is TGTGCCAGCAGCGAGGGTTCGGGGGTGATTTACGAGCAGTACTTC. The encoded protein is CASSEGSGVIYEQYF. This chain links TRBV7-2 with TRBJ2-7; tentative D call: TRBD2 (6 bases). CDR1 SGHTA and CDR2 FQGNSA come from the germline V gene. The CDR3 length is 15 residues. Trimming shortened V by 5 bases and J by 4 bases, and 18 bases separated the two germline ends.

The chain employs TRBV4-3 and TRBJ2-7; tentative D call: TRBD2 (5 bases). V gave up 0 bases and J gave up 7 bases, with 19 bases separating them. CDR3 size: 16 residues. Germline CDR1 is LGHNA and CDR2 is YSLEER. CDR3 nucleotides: TGCGCCAGCAGCCAAGATCAAGGACGGGAAGGTGGGGAGCAGTACTTC. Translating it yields CASSQDQGREGGEQYF.